The 19 T cell receptor beta chains listed next were all sequenced from one sample in a study of early T cells in non-severe SARS-CoV-2 infection. Via MiXCR, TCRdb re-called the 5' RACE reads, giving one row per CDR3 protein. The table records 99,000 or so distinct CDR3 sequences, 16% of them present only once. Source material: whole blood. All receptors come from an adult who was a healthcare worker with PCR-confirmed SARS-CoV-2 infection or an uninfected control (not recorded which).

The chain is built from TRBV29-1 and TRBJ2-3, with 11 bases lining up with TRBD2. This CDR3 has 15 residues. Germline CDR1 and CDR2: SQVTM and ANQGSEA. The ends lost 1 base at V and 2 bases at J; junction bases unmatched: 2. The CDR3 DNA reads as TGCAGCGTTGAAGGACTAGCGGGGTCCACAGATACGCAGTATTTT. It codes for CSVEGLAGSTDTQYF.

The V and J genes are TRBV11-2 and TRBJ2-5, with a weak D call TRBD1 (6 bases). CDR3 size: 14 residues. Trimming left V 4 bases short and J 0 bases short, with 9 bases between. Germline V gene sequence: CDR1 SGHAT, CDR2 FQNNGV. DNA for the CDR3: TGTGCCAGCAGCTCCCACAGGGACCAAGAGACCCAGTACTTC. This codes for CASSSHRDQETQYF.

This clonotype has a count of ten or more. The J gene is TRBJ1-5, the V gene TRBV5-4; D uncertain. There are 13 residues in the CDR3. Germline loops: CDR1 SGHNT, CDR2 YYREEE (reference sequence). Between the trimmed V and J ends, which lost 3 bases and 4 bases, there was a span of 8 bases. For the CDR3, the DNA is TGTGCCAGCAGCTCGGATCAAAATCAGCCCCAGCATTTT. The encoded protein is CASSSDQNQPQHF.

In its sample, this clonotype was seen a few times. The genes are TRBV7-9 and TRBJ2-3; 11 bases line up with TRBD2. This CDR3 region has 13 residues. V lost 5 bases and J lost 8; bases outside the gene matches: 3. Looked up from germline, CDR1 is SEHNR and CDR2 is FQNEAQ (reference sequence). The CDR3 DNA is TGTGCCAGCAGCCCTAGCGGGAGGTTTACGCAGTATTTT. Its translation is CASSPSGRFTQYF.

The chain is built from TRBV20-1 and TRBJ2-1, with 9 positions matching TRBD1. Germline assignment: CDR1 DFQATT and CDR2 SNEGSKA (reference sequence). The CDR3 contains 15 residues. Trimming took 2 bases from V and 4 from J; bases not matched to a gene: 6. CDR3: CSARRRDRAYNEQFF. CDR3 nucleotides: TGCAGTGCTAGACGCCGGGACAGGGCATACAATGAGCAGTTCTTC.

CDR3: CASSQDSLAGKFYNEQFF. The CDR3 DNA is TGTGCCAGCAGCCAAGATAGCCTAGCGGGGAAATTTTACAATGAGCAGTTCTTC. The chain joins TRBV3-1 to TRBJ2-1; 9 bases fit TRBD2. This CDR3 comprises 18 residues. Germline CDR1 is LGHDT and CDR2 is YNNKEL (reference sequence). Losses at the gene ends were 0 bases for V and 4 bases for J; bases not matched to a gene: 10.

This clonotype was counted many times. The chain has TRBV6-2 or TRBV6-3 and TRBJ2-3; D call uncertain. Germline V CDR1 and CDR2: MNHEY, SVGEGT. V lost 7 bases and J lost 2, with 16 bases in between. CDR3 size: 15 residues. CDR3 in amino acids: CASTTVGSNTDTQYF. The CDR3 nucleotides read TGTGCCAGCACCACGGTCGGATCGAACACAGATACGCAGTATTTT.

This clonotype showed up just a few times. V and J are TRBV20-1 and TRBJ2-1; 8 nucleotides match TRBD1. CDR3 length equals 16 residues. Germline V gene lookup returns CDR1 DFQATT and CDR2 SNEGSKA (reference sequence). V lost 0 bases and J lost 6; bases outside the gene matches: 10. This CDR3 reads CSARDKSGQGFNEQFF. CDR3 nucleotides: TGCAGTGCTAGAGATAAGTCCGGACAGGGCTTCAATGAGCAGTTCTTC.

The DNA of the CDR3 is TGCAGTGCTAAGCGAATACTCACAGATACGCAGTATTTT. Translation: CSAKRILTDTQYF. This chain joins TRBV20-1 and TRBJ2-3; no firm D call. The CDR3 consists of 13 residues. CDR1 is DFQATT, CDR2 SNEGSKA, per germline (reference sequence). Trimming cost V 4 bases and J 2 bases, with 10 bases left between them.

This clonotype has a count of ten or more. The rearrangement uses TRBV25-1 and TRBJ2-5, with D perhaps matching TRBD1 (6 bases). Germline CDR1 reads MGHDK; CDR2 reads SYGVNS. The ends were cut back, 3 bases at V and 7 bases at J, with 6 bases in the middle. The CDR3 is 11 amino acids. In DNA, the CDR3 is TGTGCCAGCAGTGACAGGGGGACCCAGTACTTC. This translates into CASSDRGTQYF. Filled out from reference TRBV25-1 and TRBJ2-5, the complete variable domain reads EADIYQTPRYLVIGTGKKITLECSQTMGHDKMYWYQQDPGMELHLIHYSYGVNSTEKGDLSSESTVSRIRTEHFPLTLESARPSHTSQYLCASSDRGTQYFGPGTRLLVL.

The DNA for the CDR3 is TGTGCCAGCAGTCCGCTGGCCTATAATTCACCCCTCCACTTT. Encoded protein: CASSPLAYNSPLHF. The rearrangement joins TRBV12-3 or TRBV12-4 to TRBJ1-6; D remains unclear. V was shortened by 5 bases and J by 2 bases, with 7 bases between the two germline ends. The length of the CDR3 is 14 residues.

The gene calls are TRBV5-6 and TRBJ2-3, with 8 bases fitting TRBD2. Germline V gene data show CDR1 as SGHDT and CDR2 as YYEEEE. With V trimmed by 0 bases and J by 0 bases, 6 bases remained unmatched. The CDR3 contains 17 residues. CDR3 sequence (DNA): TGTGCCAGCAGCTTGGGCCCTCCTAGCGGGAGCACAGATACGCAGTATTTT. Protein product: CASSLGPPSGSTDTQYF.

This rearrangement joins TRBV12-3 or TRBV12-4 to TRBJ1-2; TRBD1 matches at 8 bases. V lost 5 bases to trimming and J lost 7 bases; unmatched junction nucleotides: 12. The CDR3 loop spans 15 amino acids. CDR3 coding DNA: TGTGCCAGCAGTCAGGGCCTCAGGGGGCGCCTTGGCTACACCTTC. Translated: CASSQGLRGRLGYTF.

The chain recombines TRBV6-5 with TRBJ1-2; tentatively, D is TRBD1 (5 bases). Trimming cost V 2 bases and J 5 bases, with 12 bases left between them. This CDR3 comprises 14 residues. Germline CDR1 MNHEY, CDR2 SVGAGI. DNA of the CDR3: TGTGCCAGCAGTTACGGGGGGATATTGTATGGCTACACCTTC. It encodes CASSYGGILYGYTF.

This clonotype was recorded many times. The rearrangement joins TRBV5-1 to TRBJ2-7; TRBD1 or TRBD2 may be the D gene (5 bases each). V was cut by 4 bases and J by 0 bases, with 14 bases left in between. The CDR3 sequence is 15 residues long. In germline, CDR1 is SGHRS, CDR2 YFSETQ. CDR3 protein: CASSDGTVDSYEQYF. DNA of the CDR3: TGCGCCAGCAGCGACGGGACCGTTGACTCCTACGAGCAGTACTTC.

The genes are TRBV29-1 and TRBJ2-7; D is tentatively TRBD1 or TRBD2 (5 bases each). The germline V gene encodes CDR1 SQVTM and CDR2 ANQGSEA. Trimming pared 4 bases from V and 6 bases from J, leaving 10 bases between. The CDR3 covers 11 residues. The DNA for the CDR3 is TGCAGCGTTGCCGGGGCAGTCGAGCAGTACTTC. It codes for CSVAGAVEQYF.

This clonotype has just a few counts. The chain uses TRBV20-1 and TRBJ2-1; a possible D gene is TRBD2 (7 bases). Trimming took 6 bases from V and 2 from J, leaving 14 bases between them. This CDR3 spans 14 amino acids. In germline, CDR1 is DFQATT, CDR2 SNEGSKA (reference sequence). CDR3 in DNA: TGCAGTGCCGAGGGGGGGCTTACCTACAATGAGCAGTTCTTC. Protein product: CSAEGGLTYNEQFF.

The genes are TRBV3-1 and TRBJ2-5; D gene unclear. Germline CDR1 LGHDT, CDR2 YNNKEL (reference sequence). Deletions cut 2 bases from V and 2 bases from J, with 9 bases between. The CDR3 sequence is 14 residues long. The CDR3 nucleotides are TGTGCCAGCAGCCAAAACAGTCTACAAGAGACCCAGTACTTC. It codes for CASSQNSLQETQYF.

At least ten counts were recorded for this clonotype. The V and J genes are TRBV28 and TRBJ1-2; possible D gene TRBD1, 6 bases. Germline CDR1 reads MDHEN; CDR2 reads SYDVKM. V lost 7 bases and J lost 4, with 16 bases in between. The CDR3 totals 14 residues. Here the CDR3 DNA reads TGTGCCAGCATTCGACAGGCCCCTGGCTATGGCTACACCTTC. Translated, it gives CASIRQAPGYGYTF.